This TCR beta chain was observed in a study of blood T cell repertoires in COVID-19. Study-wide context: Acute and convalescent COVID-19 samples came from the United States, Italy and Spain. T cells, B-cell-depleted T cells, or PBMCs provided the cDNA or gDNA that served as material.

Authors' methods: It was from reference gene primer amplification that nucleated cell counts were estimated. Clones were read by immunoSEQ multiplex PCR, and TCRdb kept only the in-frame ones, dropping some. Clone size and V and J calls were adopted from that table, with D and trimming inferred from the DNA. The data show about 250,000 clones, around nine tenths seen once. Adults between about 18 and 95 years of age took part from fewer than 30 US areas. V gave up 6 bases and J gave up 2 bases; unmatched junction bases: 22. Germline V gene lookup returns CDR1 SNHLY and CDR2 FYNNEI. CDR3 length equals 20 residues.

The chain has TRBV2 and TRBJ2-5; TRBD2 aligns across 9 bases. The receptor's source is a young woman who had recovered from COVID-19. The material sequenced was PBMCs or T cells enriched from blood (not recorded which). The CDR3 nucleotides read TGTGCCAGCAGCCCGGTGGAAGCGTTTCGAGTAGCGGGGGAACAAGAGACCCAGTACTTC. Encoded protein: CASSPVEAFRVAGEQETQYF.